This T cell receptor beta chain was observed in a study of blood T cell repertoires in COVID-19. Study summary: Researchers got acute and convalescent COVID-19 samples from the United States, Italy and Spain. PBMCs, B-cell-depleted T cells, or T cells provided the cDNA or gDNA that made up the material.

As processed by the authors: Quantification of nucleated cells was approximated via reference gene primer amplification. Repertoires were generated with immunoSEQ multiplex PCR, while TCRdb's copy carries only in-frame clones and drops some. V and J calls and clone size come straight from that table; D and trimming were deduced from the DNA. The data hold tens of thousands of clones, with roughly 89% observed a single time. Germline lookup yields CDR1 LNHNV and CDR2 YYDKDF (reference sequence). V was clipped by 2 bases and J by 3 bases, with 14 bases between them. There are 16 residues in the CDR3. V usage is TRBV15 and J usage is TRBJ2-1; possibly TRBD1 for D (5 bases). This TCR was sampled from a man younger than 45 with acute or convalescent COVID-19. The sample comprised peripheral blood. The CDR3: CATSRQIGQVYNEQFF. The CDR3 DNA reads TGTGCCACCAGCAGACAGATAGGACAAGTCTACAATGAGCAGTTCTTC.